This T cell receptor (beta chain) was found in a study of radiation and T cells in renal cell carcinoma. Measured with immunoSEQ multiplex PCR; TCRdb has only the in-frame clones, and not every one. The data contain approximately 63,000 clones, approximately 80% of them singletons. Time point here: baseline pretreatment blood. Treatment defined: 15 Gy SBRT to primary tumor, nephrectomy 4 weeks later. This CDR3 spans 14 amino acids. CDR1 SEHNR and CDR2 FQNEAQ come from the germline V gene (reference sequence). V was clipped by 4 bases and J by 5 bases, with 12 bases between them. This chain connects TRBV7-9 to TRBJ1-5; the D gene is possibly TRBD1 (5 bases). This receptor was taken from a man aged 60 to 75 with renal cell carcinoma. Sample: blood, taken from a patient whose treatment included radiotherapy and nephrectomy. This CDR3 is CASSYGTGDQPQHF. CDR3 sequence (DNA): TGTGCCAGCAGCTATGGGACCGGAGATCAGCCCCAGCATTTT.